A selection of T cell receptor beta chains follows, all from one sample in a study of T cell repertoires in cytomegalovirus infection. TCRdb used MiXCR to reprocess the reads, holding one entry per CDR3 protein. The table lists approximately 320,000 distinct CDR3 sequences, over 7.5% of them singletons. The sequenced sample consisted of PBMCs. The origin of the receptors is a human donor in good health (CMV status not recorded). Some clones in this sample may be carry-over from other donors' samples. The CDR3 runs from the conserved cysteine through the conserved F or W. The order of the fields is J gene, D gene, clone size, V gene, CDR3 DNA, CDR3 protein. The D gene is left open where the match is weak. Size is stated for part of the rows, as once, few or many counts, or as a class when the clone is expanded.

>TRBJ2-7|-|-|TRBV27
TGTGCCAGCAGTTTGATCATAACGGGAAGGTACGAGCAGTACTTC
CASSLIITGRYEQYF
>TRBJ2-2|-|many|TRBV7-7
TGTGCCAGCAGCTTGGGGGCAGGGTGGTCCGGGGAGCTGTTTTTT
CASSLGAGWSGELFF
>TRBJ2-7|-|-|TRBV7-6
TGTGCCAGCAGCTTAGACGGCAGCACCTCGGAGCAGTACTTC
CASSLDGSTSEQYF
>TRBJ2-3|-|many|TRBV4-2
TGTGCCAGCAGCCGCCTAGTGGGGCCAGATACGCAGTATTTT
CASSRLVGPDTQYF
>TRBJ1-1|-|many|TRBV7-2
TGTGCCAGCAGCGAAGACAGGAAGAACACTGAAGCTTTCTTT
CASSEDRKNTEAFF
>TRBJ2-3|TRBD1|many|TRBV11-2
TGTGCCAGCAGCTCGGGACAGTTTAGCACAGATACGCAGTATTTT
CASSSGQFSTDTQYF
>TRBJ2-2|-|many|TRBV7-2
TGTGCCAGCAGCTTCAGTCTGAATTCCGGGGAGCTGTTTTTT
CASSFSLNSGELFF
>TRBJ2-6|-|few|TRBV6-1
TGTGCCAGCAGTCGCCGGGACTCGTTTTCTGGGGCCAACGTCCTGACTTTC
CASSRRDSFSGANVLTF
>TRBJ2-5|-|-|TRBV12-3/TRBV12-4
TGTGCCAGCAGTCCCTACAAGACCCTCCTGGAGACCCAGTACTTC
CASSPYKTLLETQYF
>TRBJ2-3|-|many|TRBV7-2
TGTGCCAGCAGCTTAGCCGGGATAGATACGCAGTATTTT
CASSLAGIDTQYF
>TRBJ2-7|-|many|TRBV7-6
TGTGCCAGCAGCTTTGGGCTAGCTTACGAGCAGTACTTC
CASSFGLAYEQYF
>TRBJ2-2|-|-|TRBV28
TGTGCCACCGGCGGGGGCCGGACCGGGGAGCTGTTTTTT
CATGGGRTGELFF
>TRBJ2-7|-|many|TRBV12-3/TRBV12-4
TGTGCCAGCAGCCCGCGGGGCCGGTTTAACGAGCAGTACTTC
CASSPRGRFNEQYF
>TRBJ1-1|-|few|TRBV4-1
TGCGCCAGCAGCCAACTGCTTGGCGATGGACGGACTGAAGCTTTCTTT
CASSQLLGDGRTEAFF
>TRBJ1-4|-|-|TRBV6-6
TGTGCCAGCAGTTACTCTCCGCCCCACCGGGCGTCTAATGAAAAACTGTTTTTT
CASSYSPPHRASNEKLFF
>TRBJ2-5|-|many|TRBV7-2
TGTGCCAGCACCATGAGGGTCCAAGAGACCCAGTACTTC
CASTMRVQETQYF
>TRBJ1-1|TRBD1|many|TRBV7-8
TGTGCCACCCAGTTTGGACAGGGGTTTAACACTGAAGCTTTCTTT
CATQFGQGFNTEAFF
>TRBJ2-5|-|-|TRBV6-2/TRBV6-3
TGTGCCAGCAGCAGGAGGATCCGGGACTCAGAGACCCAGTACTTC
CASSRRIRDSETQYF
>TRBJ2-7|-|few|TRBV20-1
TGCAGTGCTAGAGTCCCGGGTCGCTACGAGCAGTACTTC
CSARVPGRYEQYF
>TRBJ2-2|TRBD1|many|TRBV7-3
TGTGCCAGCAGCTCCGGGACAGGGGTCACCGGGGAGCTGTTTTTT
CASSSGTGVTGELFF
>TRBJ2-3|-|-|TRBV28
TGTGCCACCGGGCGAGGGGAACCTACGCAGTATTTT
CATGRGEPTQYF
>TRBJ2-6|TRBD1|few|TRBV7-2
TGTGCCAGCAGCTCCGGGACAGTTCTTCTCTCTGGGGCCAACGTCCTGACTTTC
CASSSGTVLLSGANVLTF
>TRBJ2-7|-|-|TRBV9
TGTGCCAGCAATACGGAGGGCGACGAGCAGTACTTC
CASNTEGDEQYF
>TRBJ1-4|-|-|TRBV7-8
TGTGCCAGCAGCTTAGAAACAGAGGAAAAACTGTTTTTT
CASSLETEEKLFF
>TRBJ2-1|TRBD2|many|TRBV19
TGTGCCAGTAGACGGACTAGCGGGGGTTACAATGAGCAGTTCTTC
CASRRTSGGYNEQFF
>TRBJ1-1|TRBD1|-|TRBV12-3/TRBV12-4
TGTGCCAGCAGTACTACAGGGGGCGTGAACACTGAAGCTTTCTTT
CASSTTGGVNTEAFF
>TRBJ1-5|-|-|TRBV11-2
TGTGCCAGCAGCTTAGACGGCGATAGCAATCAGCCCCAGCATTTT
CASSLDGDSNQPQHF
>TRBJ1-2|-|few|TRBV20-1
TGCAGTGCTAGAAGGCCGGGGGGTCAGGGCTACACCTTC
CSARRPGGQGYTF
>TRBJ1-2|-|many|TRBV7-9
TGTGCCAGCAGCGAAGCGGGGACGGCCTTTCCTCCGGATGGCTACACCTTC
CASSEAGTAFPPDGYTF
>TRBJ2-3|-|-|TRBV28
TGTGCCAGCAGTCCCCCCCGGGGGCCCAGCACAGATACGCAGTATTTT
CASSPPRGPSTDTQYF
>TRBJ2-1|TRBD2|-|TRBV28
TGTGCCAGCAGTTTTTATTTGGCGGGAGGGGATGAGCAGTTCTTC
CASSFYLAGGDEQFF
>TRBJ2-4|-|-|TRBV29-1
TGCAGCGTTACTTACGGGGTTCAGTACTTC
CSVTYGVQYF
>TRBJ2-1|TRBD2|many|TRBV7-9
TGTGCCAGCAGCCCTGGACTAGCGGGAGGGCCCTACAATGAGCAGTTCTTC
CASSPGLAGGPYNEQFF
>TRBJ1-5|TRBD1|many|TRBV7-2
TGTGCCAGCAGCTTAGCTTCCGGACAGGGGGTGATGCCCCAGCATTTT
CASSLASGQGVMPQHF
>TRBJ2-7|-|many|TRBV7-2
TGTGCCAGCAGCTTAGGGGGGGCAAAGCAGTACTTC
CASSLGGAKQYF
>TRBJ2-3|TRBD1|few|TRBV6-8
TGTGCCAGCAGCTTTCATGGGGGACAGGGCACAGATACGCAGTATTTT
CASSFHGGQGTDTQYF
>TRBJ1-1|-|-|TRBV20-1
TGCAGTGTGGCGACACCACGACTTAACACTGAAGCTTTCTTT
CSVATPRLNTEAFF
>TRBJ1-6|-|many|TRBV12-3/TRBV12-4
TGTGCCAGCAGTTTAGGGCAGACGAAATCACCCCTCCACTTT
CASSLGQTKSPLHF
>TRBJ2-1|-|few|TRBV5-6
TGTGCCAGCAGACGATGGGGCAGGGAAGAGCAGTTCTTC
CASRRWGREEQFF
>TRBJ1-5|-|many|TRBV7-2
TGTGCCAGCAGCAGAACAGGGAGTCAGCCCCAGCATTTT
CASSRTGSQPQHF
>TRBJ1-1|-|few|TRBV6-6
TGTGCCAGCAGTTATCAGCAACTGAACACTGAAGCTTTCTTT
CASSYQQLNTEAFF
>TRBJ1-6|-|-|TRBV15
TGTGCCACCAGCAAAATCGACAGGTGGGATTCACCCCTCCACTTT
CATSKIDRWDSPLHF
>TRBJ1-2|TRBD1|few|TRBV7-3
TGTGCCAGCAGCGCGACAGGGACGGGCTACACCTTC
CASSATGTGYTF
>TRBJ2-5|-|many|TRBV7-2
TGTGCCAGCAGCCCCGACCACGGAGAGACCCAGTACTTC
CASSPDHGETQYF
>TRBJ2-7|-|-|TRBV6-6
TGTGCCAGCAGTTACGCGCCGATCTACGAGCAGTACTTC
CASSYAPIYEQYF
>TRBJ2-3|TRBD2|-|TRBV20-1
TGCAGTGCTAGTGGAATAGCGGGGGGGCTAACAGATACGCAGTATTTT
CSASGIAGGLTDTQYF
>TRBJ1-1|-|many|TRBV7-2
TGTGCCAGCAGCTTCTCAATCACGAACACTGAAGCTTTCTTT
CASSFSITNTEAFF
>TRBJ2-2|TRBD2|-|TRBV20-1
TGCAGTGCGTATCCGGGACTAGCTAGGTCCGGGGAGCTGTTTTTT
CSAYPGLARSGELFF
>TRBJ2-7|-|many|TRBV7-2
TGTGCCAGCAGCTTAGTCTACAGCTCCGAGCAGTACTTC
CASSLVYSSEQYF
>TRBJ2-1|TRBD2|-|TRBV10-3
TGTGCCATCAGTGTTCTGGCGGGAGGAAATGAGCAGTTCTTC
CAISVLAGGNEQFF
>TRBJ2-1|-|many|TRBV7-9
TGTGCCAGCAGCAACAATGAGCAGTTCTTC
CASSNNEQFF
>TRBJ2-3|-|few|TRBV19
TGTGCCAGTTTGCTTAGCTATGATACGCAGTATTTT
CASLLSYDTQYF
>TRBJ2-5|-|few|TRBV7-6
TGTGCCAGCAGTCCCCTGGGGCAAGAGACCCAGTACTTC
CASSPLGQETQYF
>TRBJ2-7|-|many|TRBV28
TGTGCCAGCAGTTTAGGGGGGACCAAGGAGCAGTACTTC
CASSLGGTKEQYF
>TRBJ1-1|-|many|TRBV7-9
TGTGCCAGCAGCTTAGATAACGGAGCGAGGGCTGAAGCTTTCTTT
CASSLDNGARAEAFF
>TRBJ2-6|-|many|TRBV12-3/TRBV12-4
TGTGCCAGCAGGCGGGACGGTGGGGCCAACGTCCTGACTTTC
CASRRDGGANVLTF
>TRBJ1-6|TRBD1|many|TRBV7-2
TGTGCCAGCCGACAGGGCCCTAATCCCCTCCACTTT
CASRQGPNPLHF
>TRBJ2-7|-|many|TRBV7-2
TGTGCCAGCAGCCTCCCATCGACGACTTCCGAGCAGTACTTC
CASSLPSTTSEQYF
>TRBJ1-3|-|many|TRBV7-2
TGTGCCAGCAGCTTAGAATTGGGCCTCTCTGGAAACACCATATATTTT
CASSLELGLSGNTIYF